These 2 T cell receptor beta chains originate from one sample sequenced in a study of blood T cells in healthy people across ages. Next came a second PCR, run for roughly 6 to 11 cycles, which used a sample-barcoded 5' primer along with a J-beta primer mix. From the 5' RACE reads, TCRdb called clonotypes with MiXCR, one entry per CDR3 protein. Here the sample spans some 1,800,000 distinct CDR3 sequences, roughly two fifths being singletons. The sequencing input was blood. The receptors were gathered from a human donor in good health.

The chain links TRBV7-9 to TRBJ1-5; D is undetermined. Per germline, CDR1 SEHNR and CDR2 FQNEAQ (reference sequence). Trimming stripped 3 bases from V and 1 base from J, with 7 bases between. The CDR3 length is 14 residues. CDR3 sequence: CASSFTSSNQPQHF. As DNA, the CDR3 is TGTGCCAGCAGCTTTACGAGCAGCAATCAGCCCCAGCATTTT.

The V call is TRBV7-2, the J call TRBJ1-5, with D possibly matching TRBD1 (6 bases). Trimming removed 1 base from V and 2 bases from J, with 12 bases in between. The CDR3 runs to 16 residues. From germline, CDR1 is SGHTA and CDR2 FQGNSA. The CDR3 DNA reads TGTGCCAGCAGCTTAGTTGCGGGGGCGGGCAATCAGCCCCAGCATTTT. Its protein product is CASSLVAGAGNQPQHF. The full variable domain, completed using reference TRBV7-2 and TRBJ1-5, is GAGVSQSPSNKVTEKGKDVELRCDPISGHTALYWYRQSLGQGLEFLIYFQGNSAPDKSGLPSDRFSAERTGGSVSTLTIQRTQQEDSAVYLCASSLVAGAGNQPQHFGDGTRLSIL.